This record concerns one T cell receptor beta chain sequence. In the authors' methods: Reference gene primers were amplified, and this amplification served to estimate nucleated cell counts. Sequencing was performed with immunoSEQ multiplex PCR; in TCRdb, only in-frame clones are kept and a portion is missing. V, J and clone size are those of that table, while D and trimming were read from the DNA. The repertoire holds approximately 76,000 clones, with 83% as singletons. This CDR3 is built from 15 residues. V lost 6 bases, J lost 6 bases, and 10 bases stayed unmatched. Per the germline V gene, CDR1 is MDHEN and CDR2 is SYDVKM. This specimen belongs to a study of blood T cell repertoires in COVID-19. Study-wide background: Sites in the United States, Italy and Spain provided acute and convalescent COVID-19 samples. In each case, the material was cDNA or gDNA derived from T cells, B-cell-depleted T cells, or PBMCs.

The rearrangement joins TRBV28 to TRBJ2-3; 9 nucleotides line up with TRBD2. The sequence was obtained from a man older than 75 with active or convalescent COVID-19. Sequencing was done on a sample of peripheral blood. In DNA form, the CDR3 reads TGTGCCAGCAGGCCCCCCGGGACTAGCTTTGATACGCAGTATTTT. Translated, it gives CASRPPGTSFDTQYF.